This T cell receptor beta chain comes out of a study of blood T cell repertoires in COVID-19. The CDR3 is 15 residues long. V shed 4 bases and J 6 bases; nucleotides not matched to a gene: 9. Per germline, CDR1 LNHDA and CDR2 SQIVND (reference sequence). Participants were aged about 18 to 89 years from roughly 26 US areas. Participant-reported clinical history was the basis for cohort assignment. In the original analysis: Amplification from reference gene primers served as the basis for estimated nucleated cell counts. Clones were sequenced by immunoSEQ multiplex PCR, and TCRdb holds only the in-frame ones, with some missing. The V and J calls and clone size come from that table; D and trimming were worked out from the DNA. This sample has a few hundred thousand clones, with 80% to 90% found just once.

The chain uses TRBV19 and TRBJ1-5, with 7 bases matching TRBD1. The sequence was collected from a man aged 25-45 years who had recovered from COVID-19. Sequenced sample: PBMCs or T cells enriched from blood (not recorded which). CDR3 sequence: CASSSRTGTRQPQHF. As DNA, the CDR3 is TGTGCCAGTAGTAGTCGGACAGGCACGCGTCAGCCCCAGCATTTT.